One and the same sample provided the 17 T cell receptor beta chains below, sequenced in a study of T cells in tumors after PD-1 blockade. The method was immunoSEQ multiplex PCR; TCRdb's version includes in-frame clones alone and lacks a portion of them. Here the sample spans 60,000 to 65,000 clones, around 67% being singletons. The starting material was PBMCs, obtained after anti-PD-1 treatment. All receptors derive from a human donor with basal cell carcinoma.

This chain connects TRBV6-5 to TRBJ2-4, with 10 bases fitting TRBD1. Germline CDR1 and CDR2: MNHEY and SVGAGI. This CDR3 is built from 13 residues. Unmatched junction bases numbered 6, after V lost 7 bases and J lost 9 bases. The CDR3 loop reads CASKGTGDVIQYF. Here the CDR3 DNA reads TGTGCCAGCAAAGGGACAGGGGATGTCATTCAGTACTTC.

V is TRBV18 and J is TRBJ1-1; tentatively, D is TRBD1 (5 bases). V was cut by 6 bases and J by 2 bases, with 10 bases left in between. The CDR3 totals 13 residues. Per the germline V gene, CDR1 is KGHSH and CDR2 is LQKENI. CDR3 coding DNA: TGTGCCAGCTCTCAACAGGCTAACACTGAAGCTTTCTTT. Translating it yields CASSQQANTEAFF.

CDR3 region: CASSLALYGKSNTGELFF. In DNA form, the CDR3 reads TGTGCCAGCAGCTTAGCGCTATACGGAAAATCGAACACCGGGGAGCTGTTTTTT. The chain joins TRBV7-2 to TRBJ2-2; D gene unclear. The CDR3 contains 18 residues. V lost 0 bases and J 0 bases, leaving 14 bases between the germline ends. CDR1 is SGHTA and CDR2 is FQGNSA in the germline V gene. Looking up the rest from reference TRBV7-2 and TRBJ2-2 gives the full variable domain: GAGVSQSPSNKVTEKGKDVELRCDPISGHTALYWYRQSLGQGLEFLIYFQGNSAPDKSGLPSDRFSAERTGGSVSTLTIQRTQQEDSAVYLCASSLALYGKSNTGELFFGEGSRLTVL.

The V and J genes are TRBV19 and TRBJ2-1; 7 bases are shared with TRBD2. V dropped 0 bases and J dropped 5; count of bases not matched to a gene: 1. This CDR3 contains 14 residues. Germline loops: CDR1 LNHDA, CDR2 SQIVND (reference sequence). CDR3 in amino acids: CASSIEGTNNEQFF. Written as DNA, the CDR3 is TGTGCCAGTAGTATAGAGGGGACTAACAATGAGCAGTTCTTC.

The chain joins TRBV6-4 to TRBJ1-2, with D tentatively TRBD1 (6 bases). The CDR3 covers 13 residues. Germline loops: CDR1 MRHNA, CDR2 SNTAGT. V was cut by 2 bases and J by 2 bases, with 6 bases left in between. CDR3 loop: CASSDTGNYGYTF. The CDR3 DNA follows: TGTGCCAGCAGTGACACAGGGAACTATGGCTACACCTTC.

The DNA of the CDR3 is TGTGCCAGCCTGGGGGATGACAATGAGCAGTTCTTC. It specifies CASLGDDNEQFF. This chain connects TRBV28 to TRBJ2-1; D is perhaps TRBD1 or TRBD2 (5 bases each). The CDR3 length is 12 residues. V was cut by 8 bases and J by 5 bases, with 10 bases left in between. Germline CDR1 MDHEN, CDR2 SYDVKM.

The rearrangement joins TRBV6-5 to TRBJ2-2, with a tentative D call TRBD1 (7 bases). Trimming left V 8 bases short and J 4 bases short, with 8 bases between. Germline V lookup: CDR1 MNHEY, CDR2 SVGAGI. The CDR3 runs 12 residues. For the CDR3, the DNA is TGTGCCAGCCAGGGGGGCACCGGGGAGCTGTTTTTT. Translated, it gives CASQGGTGELFF.

CDR3 protein: CASTDPTGVGNQPQHF. The CDR3 DNA sequence: TGTGCCAGCACCGACCCGACAGGGGTCGGCAATCAGCCCCAGCATTTT. J is TRBJ1-5 and V is TRBV28, with 8 bases fitting TRBD1. The CDR3 spans 16 residues. Germline values: CDR1 MDHEN, CDR2 SYDVKM. J gave up 2 bases and V 7 bases, and 10 bases lay outside the gene matches.

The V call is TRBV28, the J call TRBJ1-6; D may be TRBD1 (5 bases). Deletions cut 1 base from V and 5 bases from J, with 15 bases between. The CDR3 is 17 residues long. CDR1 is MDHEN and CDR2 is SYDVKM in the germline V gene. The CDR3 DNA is TGTGCCAGCAGTTTATTTGCCAGGGAGGCGAATAATTCACCCCTCCACTTT. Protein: CASSLFAREANNSPLHF.

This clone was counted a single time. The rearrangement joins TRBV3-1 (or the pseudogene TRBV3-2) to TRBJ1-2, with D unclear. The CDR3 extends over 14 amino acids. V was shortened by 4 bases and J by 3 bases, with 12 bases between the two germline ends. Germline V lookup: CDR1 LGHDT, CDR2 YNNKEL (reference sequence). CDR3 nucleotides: TGTGCCAGCAGCCCGGGCTTCGGTGACTATGGCTACACCTTC. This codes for CASSPGFGDYGYTF.

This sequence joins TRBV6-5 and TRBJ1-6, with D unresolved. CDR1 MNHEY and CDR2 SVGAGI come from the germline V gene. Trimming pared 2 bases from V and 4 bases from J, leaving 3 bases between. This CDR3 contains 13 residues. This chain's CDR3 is CASSYEYNSPLHF. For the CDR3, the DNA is TGTGCCAGCAGTTACGAATATAATTCACCCCTCCACTTT.

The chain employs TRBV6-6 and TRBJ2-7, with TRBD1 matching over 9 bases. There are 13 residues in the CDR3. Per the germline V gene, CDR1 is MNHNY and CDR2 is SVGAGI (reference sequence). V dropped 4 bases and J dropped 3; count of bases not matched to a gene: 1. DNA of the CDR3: TGTGCCAGCAGTTCGGGACAGGGCTACGAGCAGTACTTC. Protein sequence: CASSSGQGYEQYF.

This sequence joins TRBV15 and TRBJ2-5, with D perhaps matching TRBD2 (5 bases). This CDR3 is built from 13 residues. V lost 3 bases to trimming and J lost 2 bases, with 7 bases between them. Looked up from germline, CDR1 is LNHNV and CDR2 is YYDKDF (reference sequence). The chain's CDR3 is CATSSRLQETQYF. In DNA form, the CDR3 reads TGTGCCACCAGCAGTAGACTACAAGAGACCCAGTACTTC.

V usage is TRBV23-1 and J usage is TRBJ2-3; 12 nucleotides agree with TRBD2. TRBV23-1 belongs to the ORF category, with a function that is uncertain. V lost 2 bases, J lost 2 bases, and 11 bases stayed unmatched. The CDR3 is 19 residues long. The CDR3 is CASSQRLAGAEKITDTQYF. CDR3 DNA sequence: TGCGCCAGCAGTCAAAGACTAGCGGGGGCCGAGAAAATCACAGATACGCAGTATTTT.

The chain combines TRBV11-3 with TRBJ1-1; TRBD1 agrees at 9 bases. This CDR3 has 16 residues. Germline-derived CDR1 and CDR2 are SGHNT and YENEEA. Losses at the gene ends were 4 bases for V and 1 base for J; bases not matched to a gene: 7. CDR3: CASSSGQGKRNTEAFF. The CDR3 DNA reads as TGTGCCAGCAGCTCCGGACAGGGGAAGAGGAACACTGAAGCTTTCTTT.

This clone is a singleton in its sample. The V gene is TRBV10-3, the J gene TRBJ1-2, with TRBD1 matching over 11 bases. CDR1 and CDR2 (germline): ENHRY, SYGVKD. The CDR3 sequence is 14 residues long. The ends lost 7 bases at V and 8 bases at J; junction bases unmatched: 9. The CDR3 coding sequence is TGTGCCATCACCCCCGGGACAGGGGGTGACGGCTACACCTTC. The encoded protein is CAITPGTGGDGYTF.

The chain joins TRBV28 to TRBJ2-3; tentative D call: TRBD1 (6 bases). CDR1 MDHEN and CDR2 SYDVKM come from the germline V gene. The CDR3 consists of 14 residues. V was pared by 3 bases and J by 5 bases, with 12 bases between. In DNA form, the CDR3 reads TGTGCCAGCAGTTTGGCAGGGGCCGGAGATACGCAGTATTTT. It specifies CASSLAGAGDTQYF.